This TCR beta chain is drawn from a study of blood T cell repertoires in COVID-19. Study in general: Samples of COVID-19 (acute and convalescent) were obtained from the United States, Italy and Spain. T cells, B-cell-depleted T cells, or PBMCs provided the cDNA or gDNA that served as material.

Germline V CDR1 and CDR2: SGHRS, YFSETQ. The CDR3 has 14 residues. J gave up 5 bases and V 4 bases, and 6 bases lay outside the gene matches. Authors' analysis steps: Nucleated cell number was recorded as an estimate derived from reference gene primer amplification. Data came from immunoSEQ multiplex PCR; TCRdb stores just in-frame clones and leaves some out. D and trimming were read from the DNA, whereas the V and J calls and clone size are those reported in that table. The sample lists tens of thousands of clones, just over 85% occurring once. The material sequenced was peripheral blood. The genes are TRBV5-1 and TRBJ1-2, with TRBD1 matching 9 bases. This receptor was obtained from a woman in her 70s with acute or convalescent COVID-19. CDR3 sequence: CASSPPGTGYGYTF. The CDR3 bases are TGCGCCAGCAGCCCACCCGGGACAGGGTATGGCTACACCTTC.